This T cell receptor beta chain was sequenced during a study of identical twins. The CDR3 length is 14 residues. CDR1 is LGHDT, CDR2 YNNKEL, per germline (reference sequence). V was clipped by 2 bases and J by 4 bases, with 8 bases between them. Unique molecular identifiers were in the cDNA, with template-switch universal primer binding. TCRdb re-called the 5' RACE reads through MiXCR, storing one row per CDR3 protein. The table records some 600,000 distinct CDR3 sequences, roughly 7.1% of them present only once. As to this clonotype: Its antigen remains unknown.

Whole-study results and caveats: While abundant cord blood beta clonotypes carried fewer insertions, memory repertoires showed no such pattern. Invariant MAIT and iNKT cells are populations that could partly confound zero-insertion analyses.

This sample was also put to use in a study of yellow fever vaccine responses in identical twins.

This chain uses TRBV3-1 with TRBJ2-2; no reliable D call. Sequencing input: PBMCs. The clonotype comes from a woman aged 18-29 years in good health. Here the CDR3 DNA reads TGTGCCAGCAGCCAATTCGGCAGCACCGGGGAGCTGTTTTTT. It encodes CASSQFGSTGELFF. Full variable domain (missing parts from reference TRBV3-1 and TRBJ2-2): DTAVSQTPKYLVTQMGNDKSIKCEQNLGHDTMYWYKQDSKKFLKIMFSYNNKELIINETVPNRFSPKSPDKAHLNLHINSLELGDSAVYFCASSQFGSTGELFFGEGSRLTVL.